The source of this T cell receptor (beta chain) is a study of blood T cell repertoires in COVID-19. Assay used: immunoSEQ multiplex PCR; TCRdb lists only in-frame clones, some missing. The sample consists of 150,000 to 200,000 clones, roughly 90% of them appearing once. The CDR3 runs 13 residues. V was pared by 6 bases and J by 2 bases, with 7 bases between. The germline V gene has CDR1 KGHDR and CDR2 SFDVKD. The sequencing input was peripheral blood. The rearrangement links TRBV24-1 to TRBJ1-3, with no clear D. This sequence was found in a woman in her seventies with acute or convalescent COVID-19. CDR3 residues: CATSSGAGNTIYF. The CDR3 DNA reads TGTGCCACCAGTTCTGGAGCTGGAAACACCATATATTTT.